The T cell receptor beta chain under discussion was sequenced for a study of T-cell reconstitution after alpha-beta-depleted transplantation in children. A TCRbeta library incorporating unique molecular identifiers was prepared. One entry per CDR3 protein, called by TCRdb with MiXCR from the PCR reads. The data contain about 97,000 distinct CDR3 sequences, around 7.8% of them singletons. This CDR3 has 17 amino acids. The junction had 11 bases not matched to a gene; V was cut back by 1 base and J by 7 bases. This clonotype was observed at least ten times. The source was PBMCs, collected before TCRalphabeta/CD19-depleted stem cell transplant. The sequence came from a boy younger than 10 with acute lymphoblastic leukemia, due to receive a stem cell transplant. The gene calls are TRBV12-3 or TRBV12-4 and TRBJ2-1, with 9 positions matching TRBD2. The chain's CDR3 is CASSLVWRGGAPNEQFF. The CDR3 coding sequence is TGTGCCAGCAGTTTAGTTTGGCGGGGGGGCGCACCGAATGAGCAGTTCTTC.